This T cell receptor beta chain stems from a study of shared clonotypes between healthy human individuals. Study in general: Per donor, three plates held CD4 naive cells, three held CD4 memory, two held CD8 naive and one held CD8 memory.

Study findings and constraints: A reduction in generation probabilities was seen for non-shared clonotypes relative to those shared by all four donors.

Naive-designated CD8 cells lacked CD45RO, were positively enriched for CCR7, and omitted terminally differentiated effector memory CD45RA+ cells. The healthy adult donors were HIV-negative and reported no recent acute infections or vaccinations. Sequenced by immunoSEQ multiplex PCR; TCRdb stores in-frame clones only, minus some. Here the sample spans 1.5 million to 2.5 million clones, approximately 94% being singletons. The length of the CDR3 is 15 residues. Trimming left V 0 bases short and J 0 bases short, with 10 bases between. CDR1 SGHRS and CDR2 YFSETQ come from the germline V gene. As concerns this clone: As yet, its antigen is unknown.

The TCR comes from a man aged 18 to 30 in good health. The rearrangement uses TRBV5-1 and TRBJ2-7; D is unclear. Sequenced sample: naive CD8+ T cells sorted from blood. CDR3 nucleotides: TGCGCCAGCAGCTTGGTGGTAGTTCGCTCCTACGAGCAGTACTTC. It encodes CASSLVVVRSYEQYF.